The 16 T cell receptor beta chains listed next were all sequenced from one sample in a study of cytomegalovirus exposure and HLA in healthy donors. PCR was performed using 60 Vbeta and 13 Jbeta primers. Here immunoSEQ multiplex PCR was the method, and the copy in TCRdb shows in-frame clones only, minus some. The specimen's table records fewer than 40,000 clones. The sample was PBMCs. These receptors all stem from a woman aged 40 to 50 in good health and CMV-seropositive.

This rearrangement joins TRBV20-1 to TRBJ2-1; D gene uncertain. CDR3 length equals 11 residues. Trimming took off 4 bases at V and 12 bases at J, with 13 bases between the two ends. Germline-derived CDR1 and CDR2 are DFQATT and SNEGSKA (reference sequence). Here the CDR3 reads CSAKDRPGQFF. The CDR3 DNA follows: TGCAGTGCTAAGGATCGACCAGGGCAGTTCTTC.

Note on this clone: Mismatch with germline at one junction end may stem from a read error. The chain's CDR3 is CASSFRQGTPSHF. Written as DNA, the CDR3 is TGTGCCAGCAGTTTTAGACAGGGGACCCCCTCTCATTTT. The genes are TRBV27 and TRBJ1-3, with 8 bases identical to TRBD1. CDR3 length: 13 residues. The germline CDR1 and CDR2 sequences are MNHEY and SMNVEV (reference sequence).

This chain joins TRBV7-3 and TRBJ1-1, with D possibly being TRBD1 (6 bases). The CDR3 covers 14 residues. Germline CDR1 reads SGHTA; CDR2 reads FQGTGA. Deletions cut 0 bases from V and 5 bases from J, with 10 bases between. CDR3 loop: CASSLTGRGTEAFF. The DNA of the CDR3 is TGTGCCAGCAGCTTAACAGGGAGGGGGACTGAAGCTTTCTTT.

The J gene is TRBJ2-5, the V gene TRBV6-5; weak D call: TRBD1 (6 bases). V was trimmed by 4 bases and J by 7 bases, leaving 10 bases between them. Germline CDR1 MNHEY, CDR2 SVGAGI. This CDR3 comprises 12 residues. CDR3 region: CASSFLQGTQYF. Written as DNA, the CDR3 is TGTGCCAGCAGTTTCCTACAGGGGACCCAGTACTTC.

The chain links TRBV21-1 to TRBJ1-4. TRBV21-1 is assigned pseudogene status. The CDR3 has 17 residues. This CDR3 reads CASFSIGLRGTNEKLFF. The CDR3 DNA reads as TGTGCCAGCTTTTCGATCGGCCTCCGAGGCACTAATGAAAAACTGTTTTTT.

V is TRBV5-1 and J is TRBJ1-6; the match to TRBD1 covers 10 bases. Germline CDR1 and CDR2: SGHRS and YFSETQ. This CDR3 region has 15 residues. V was pared by 4 bases and J by 8 bases, with 6 bases of the junction left unmatched. CDR3: CASSPRDRGDSPLHF. The DNA for the CDR3 is TGCGCCAGCAGCCCCCGGGACAGGGGTGATTCACCCCTCCACTTT.

Written as DNA, the CDR3 is TGTGCCAGTAGTCGACAAAGGATGGAGACCCAGTACTTC. It is translated as CASSRQRMETQYF. This chain joins TRBV19 and TRBJ2-5; D gene ambiguous. V was trimmed by 5 bases and J by 5 bases, leaving 12 bases between them. Germline loops: CDR1 LNHDA, CDR2 SQIVND (reference sequence). The CDR3 extends over 13 amino acids.

The CDR3 nucleotides read TGTGCCAGCAGTTATGAGGGAGGGACAGGGGCCCGCGAGCAGTACTTC. Translated, it gives CASSYEGGTGAREQYF. This chain links TRBV7-7 with TRBJ2-7; TRBD1 agrees at 10 bases. The CDR3 totals 16 residues. CDR1 and CDR2 from the germline V gene are SSHAT and FNYEAQ (reference sequence). V lost 6 bases, J lost 6 bases, and 14 bases stayed unmatched.

This chain links TRBV18 with TRBJ2-5; unclear D gene. Germline CDR1 KGHSH, CDR2 LQKENI. Trimming shortened V by 4 bases and J by 4 bases, and 7 bases separated the two germline ends. The CDR3 is 12 residues long. The CDR3 loop reads CASSQRGETQYF. The DNA for the CDR3 is TGTGCCAGCTCACAGAGAGGAGAGACCCAGTACTTC.

The V and J genes are TRBV5-6 and TRBJ2-1; D unresolved. V was cut by 0 bases and J by 12 bases, with 10 bases left in between. The V gene's germline CDR1 is SGHDT and CDR2 YYEEEE. The CDR3 is made up of 12 amino acids. DNA of the CDR3: TGTGCCAGCAGCTTGGGTTTAGCCGTGCAGTTCTTC. As protein: CASSLGLAVQFF.

This clone registers medium-sized by frequency. The rearrangement joins TRBV28 to TRBJ1-1; 8 bases align to TRBD1. In germline, CDR1 is MDHEN, CDR2 SYDVKM. The CDR3 runs to 15 residues. V shed 3 bases, J shed 7 bases, and the junction held 10 bases outside the gene matches. The CDR3 nucleotides are TGTGCCAGCAGTTTTACCGGGACAGGAAAAAATGAAGCTTTCTTT. Encoded protein: CASSFTGTGKNEAFF. Drawing the rest from reference TRBV28 and TRBJ1-1, the complete variable domain is DVKVTQSSRYLVKRTGEKVFLECVQDMDHENMFWYRQDPGLGLRLIYFSYDVKMKEKGDIPEGYSVSREKKERFSLILESASTNQTSMYLCASSFTGTGKNEAFFGQGTRLTVV.

The V call is TRBV7-8, the J call TRBJ2-4, with D tentatively TRBD1 (6 bases). In germline, CDR1 is SGHVS, CDR2 FQNEAQ. The germline V and J ends were trimmed by 4 bases and 7 bases, with 11 bases remaining between them. This CDR3 is 13 amino acids long. CDR3 in amino acids: CASSSERGNIQYF. The CDR3 DNA reads as TGTGCCAGCAGCTCCGAAAGGGGGAACATTCAGTACTTC.

The chain is built from TRBV7-2 and TRBJ2-7; possibly TRBD2 for D (5 bases). V was trimmed by 3 bases and J by 2 bases, leaving 8 bases between them. Germline V gene lookup returns CDR1 SGHTA and CDR2 FQGNSA. The CDR3 totals 13 residues. The CDR3 DNA reads TGTGCCAGCAGCTTGGCGGGTACCTACGAGCAGTACTTC. This gives the protein CASSLAGTYEQYF.

The rearrangement uses TRBV11-2 and TRBJ2-7, with a possible D match to TRBD2 (5 bases). Trimming took off 5 bases at V and 3 bases at J, with 11 bases between the two ends. The CDR3 covers 13 residues. Germline CDR1 and CDR2: SGHAT and FQNNGV. The CDR3 DNA is TGTGCCAGCAGCGAGCGGAATTTCTACGAGCAGTACTTC. Translation gives CASSERNFYEQYF.

The J gene is TRBJ1-4, the V gene TRBV10-3; D possibly corresponds to TRBD1 (6 bases). The CDR3 spans 16 residues. Trimming took 4 bases from V and 2 from J, leaving 14 bases between them. Germline lookup yields CDR1 ENHRY and CDR2 SYGVKD. In DNA form, the CDR3 reads TGTGCCATCAGTGCGAGCAGGGGATCGACTAATGAAAAACTGTTTTTT. Protein: CAISASRGSTNEKLFF.

This sequence joins TRBV7-2 and TRBJ2-2, with 9 positions matching TRBD1. The germline V gene encodes CDR1 SGHTA and CDR2 FQGNSA. V trimming: 5 bases; J trimming: 5 bases; junction bases outside the gene matches: 6. The CDR3 has 15 amino acids. The CDR3 spells CASSTGQGWTGELFF. The CDR3 DNA follows: TGTGCCAGCAGCACCGGACAGGGGTGGACCGGGGAGCTGTTTTTT.